The next 11 T cell receptor beta chains were all read from a single sample in a study of early T cells in non-severe SARS-CoV-2 infection. A single record per CDR3 protein comes from TCRdb applying MiXCR to the 5' RACE reads. The sample holds over 85,000 distinct CDR3 sequences, 10% to 15% seen once. The sequenced material came from whole blood. All receptors come from an adult who was a healthcare worker with PCR-confirmed SARS-CoV-2 infection or an uninfected control (not recorded which).

This clonotype was detected ten times or more. This chain uses TRBV2 with TRBJ2-1; 13 bases align to TRBD2. This CDR3 region has 12 residues. The germline gives CDR1 SNHLY, CDR2 FYNNEI. V lost 11 bases, J lost 7 bases, and 2 bases stayed unmatched. For the CDR3, the DNA is TGTGCCGGACTAGCGGGAGTAAATGAGCAGTTCTTC. It translates to CAGLAGVNEQFF.

The V and J genes are TRBV9 and TRBJ2-1, with D maybe TRBD2 (5 bases). V was clipped by 0 bases and J by 9 bases, with 10 bases between them. Looked up from germline, CDR1 is SGDLS and CDR2 is YYNGEE. The CDR3 length is 13 residues. CDR3 residues: CASSVGERSEQFF. CDR3 bases: TGTGCCAGCAGCGTAGGCGAGCGGAGTGAGCAGTTCTTC. The variable domain in full, with the rest retrieved from reference TRBV9 and TRBJ2-1, is DSGVTQTPKHLITATGQRVTLRCSPRSGDLSVYWYQQSLDQGLQFLIQYYNGEERAKGNILERFSAQQFPDLHSELNLSSLELGDSALYFCASSVGERSEQFFGPGTRLTVL.

The chain combines TRBV28 with TRBJ2-1; perhaps TRBD1 as D (6 bases). Germline values: CDR1 MDHEN, CDR2 SYDVKM. The CDR3 consists of 11 residues. V dropped 3 bases and J dropped 11 bases, with 8 bases sitting between them. CDR3 region: CASSFQGKQFF. As DNA, the CDR3 is TGTGCCAGCAGTTTTCAGGGGAAGCAGTTCTTC.

This clonotype has at least ten counts. The genes are TRBV3-1 and TRBJ1-5, with a tentative D call TRBD1 (5 bases). Germline V lookup: CDR1 LGHDT, CDR2 YNNKEL (reference sequence). The ends were cut back, 4 bases at V and 4 bases at J, with 11 bases in the middle. This CDR3 region has 14 residues. The CDR3 loop reads CASSPARVNQPQHF. The CDR3 region has the DNA TGTGCCAGCAGCCCGGCCAGGGTAAATCAGCCCCAGCATTTT.

This clonotype was detected many times. The CDR3 DNA reads as TGTGCCAGCAGCCACCGGGAGGTACTGACCGGGGAGCTGTTTTTT. It translates to CASSHREVLTGELFF. The chain couples TRBV11-2 to TRBJ2-2; TRBD2 aligns across 7 bases. Germline values: CDR1 SGHAT, CDR2 FQNNGV. The CDR3 loop spans 15 amino acids. With 5 bases clipped from V and 5 bases from J, the junction kept 8 bases outside the gene matches.

The CDR3 reads CASSLGLATDTQYF. Written as DNA, the CDR3 is TGTGCCAGCAGCCTAGGACTAGCCACAGATACGCAGTATTTT. The rearrangement links TRBV11-2 to TRBJ2-3, with 8 bases matching TRBD2. There are 14 residues in the CDR3. V lost 5 bases and J lost 2; bases outside the gene matches: 3. Germline V gene sequence: CDR1 SGHAT, CDR2 FQNNGV. Together with reference TRBV11-2 and TRBJ2-3, the CDR3 gives the full variable domain: EAGVAQSPRYKIIEKRQSVAFWCNPISGHATLYWYQQILGQGPKLLIQFQNNGVVDDSQLPKDRFSAERLKGVDSTLKIQPAKLEDSAVYLCASSLGLATDTQYFGPGTRLTVL.

This clonotype was seen ten or more times. The gene calls are TRBV10-3 and TRBJ1-6, with 7 positions matching TRBD1. The CDR3 is made up of 17 amino acids. Germline V gene data show CDR1 as ENHRY and CDR2 as SYGVKD. J was trimmed by 8 bases and V by 9 bases; bases with no gene match: 19. The CDR3 protein is CAIRDHRGTDPDSPLHF. Here the CDR3 DNA reads TGTGCCATACGAGACCACAGGGGAACCGATCCGGATTCACCCCTCCACTTT.

This clonotype was picked up many times. The gene calls are TRBV28 and TRBJ2-3; either TRBD1 or TRBD2 may supply D (6 bases each). The V end lost 7 bases, the J end lost 0 bases, and 11 bases lay between the germline ends. CDR3 length: 14 amino acids. Germline V gene lookup returns CDR1 MDHEN and CDR2 SYDVKM. CDR3 coding DNA: TGTGCCAGCACGGGGGCGGAAAGCACAGATACGCAGTATTTT. This translates into CASTGAESTDTQYF.

This clonotype was seen at least ten times. The chain carries TRBV20-1 and TRBJ2-1; D remains unclear. The germline CDR1 and CDR2 sequences are DFQATT and SNEGSKA (reference sequence). Deletions cut 0 bases from V and 8 bases from J, with 8 bases between. The CDR3 has 12 residues. The CDR3 DNA reads as TGCAGTGCTAGAGATCGAGCCCATGAGCAGTTCTTC. It specifies CSARDRAHEQFF.

As concerns this clonotype: With a much larger clone just one base away, this may be a read error. This chain joins TRBV28 and TRBJ1-2; D not certain. The CDR3 is 14 amino acids. CDR1 is MDHEN, CDR2 SYDVKM, per germline. The germline V and J ends were trimmed by 5 bases and 6 bases, with 16 bases remaining between them. The CDR3: CASSVHQEKNGYTF. CDR3 DNA: TGTGCCAGCAGTGTCCACCAGGAAAAGAATGGCTACACCTTC.

This clonotype has at least ten counts. The genes are TRBV6-2 or TRBV6-3 and TRBJ2-3; 11 positions agree with TRBD2. Germline assignment: CDR1 MNHEY and CDR2 SVGEGT. CDR3 length equals 16 residues. J gave up 2 bases and V 5 bases, and 6 bases lay outside the gene matches. The CDR3 here is CASSLTSGTFTDTQYF. CDR3 DNA sequence: TGTGCCAGCAGTCTGACTAGCGGGACCTTCACAGATACGCAGTATTTT.